The sequence of this TCR beta chain was determined in a study of blood T cell repertoires in COVID-19. Study-level information: Specimens from acute and convalescent COVID-19 originated in the United States, Italy and Spain. Sources were T cells, B-cell-depleted T cells, or PBMCs; the material itself was cDNA or gDNA.

This CDR3 region has 14 residues. Germline CDR1 ENHRY, CDR2 SYGVKD. Deletions cut 0 bases from V and 9 bases from J, with 12 bases between. Original processing notes: For nucleated cells, counts were estimated from reference gene primer amplification. Some clones are missing from TCRdb's copy, which holds only in-frame ones; the method was immunoSEQ multiplex PCR. The DNA gave D and trimming, while V, J and clone size come from that table. The sample includes about 140,000 clones, more than 60% of them seen just once. The rearrangement uses TRBV10-3 and TRBJ2-1; tentatively, D is TRBD2 (5 bases). Sequenced material: peripheral blood. The source of this sequence is a woman in her sixties with acute or convalescent COVID-19. CDR3 DNA sequence: TGTGCCATCAGTGAGTCGGCCGCCCGGGGTGAGCAGTTCTTC. Amino acid sequence: CAISESAARGEQFF.